The sequence of this T cell receptor beta chain was determined in a study of identical twins. Points from the study as a whole: Cord blood's abundant beta clonotypes had fewer insertions, unlike memory repertoires. It was cross-sectional statistical analysis, not following the same donors, that the conclusions relied on. There is a chance that invariant MAIT and iNKT cells partially muddied zero-insertion analyses.

TCRdb redid the calling of the 5' RACE reads with MiXCR, one entry per CDR3 protein. The table records 450,000 to 500,000 distinct CDR3 sequences, roughly an eighth of them present only once. This clonotype was detected only a few times. Its antigen is unknown. The sample was also linked to a second study, of yellow fever vaccine responses in identical twins.

Sequenced material: CD4+ T cells sorted from blood. The TCR comes from a woman in her late teens or twenties in good health.

CDR3 DNA sequence: TGCGCCAGCAGCTTGGGGGGACTAGAGAACACCGGGGAGCTGTTTTTT. It translates to CASSLGGLENTGELFF. The chain uses TRBV5-1 and TRBJ2-2; 8 bases are a match to TRBD2. The CDR3 runs 16 residues. Losses at the gene ends were 0 bases for V and 1 base for J; bases not matched to a gene: 2. Germline CDR1 SGHRS, CDR2 YFSETQ.